This is a list of T cell receptor beta chains from one sample in a study of shared clonotypes between healthy human individuals. TCRdb's copy holds only in-frame clones and misses some; the assay was immunoSEQ multiplex PCR. Of some 2,100,000 clones listed, just over 90% are singletons. Input material: naive CD8+ T cells from PBMCs. These receptors came from a man younger than 30 in good health. Some clones in this sample may be carry-over from other donors' samples. Each CDR3 is given with its conserved first and last residue. A D gene is named only where the DNA matches it firmly. The size entry is marked missing in some rows and otherwise reads once, few, many or a size class.

v_call: TRBV7-2; clone_size: .; j_call: TRBJ2-5; d_call: .; cdr3_nt: TGTGCCAGCAGCTTCCTGACTAGACAAGAGACCCAGTACTTC; cdr3_aa: CASSFLTRQETQYF
v_call: TRBV5-6; clone_size: once; j_call: TRBJ2-1; d_call: .; cdr3_nt: TGTGCCAGCAGCGCGCCAACTGGGTGGGAGCAGTTCTTC; cdr3_aa: CASSAPTGWEQFF
v_call: TRBV19; clone_size: .; j_call: TRBJ2-7; d_call: .; cdr3_nt: TGTGCCAGTAGTATAAGGGAACATTTCTACGAGCAGTACTTC; cdr3_aa: CASSIREHFYEQYF
v_call: TRBV10-2; clone_size: .; j_call: TRBJ2-7; d_call: .; cdr3_nt: TGCGCCAGCAGTGAGAAACTGATCTACGAGCAGTACTTC; cdr3_aa: CASSEKLIYEQYF
v_call: TRBV28; clone_size: .; j_call: TRBJ2-2; d_call: TRBD1; cdr3_nt: TGTGCCAGCAGTTACACAGGGGAAACCGGGGAGCTGTTTTTT; cdr3_aa: CASSYTGETGELFF
v_call: TRBV15; clone_size: .; j_call: TRBJ2-7; d_call: .; cdr3_nt: TGTGCCACCAGCAGCACCCCAGGGAGGTCACTAGCATACGAGCAGTACTTC; cdr3_aa: CATSSTPGRSLAYEQYF
v_call: TRBV28; clone_size: .; j_call: TRBJ2-7; d_call: .; cdr3_nt: TGTGCCAGCAGTTTTCGAGGAACCTACGAGCAGTACTTC; cdr3_aa: CASSFRGTYEQYF
v_call: TRBV7-9; clone_size: .; j_call: TRBJ2-7; d_call: .; cdr3_nt: TGTGCCAGCAGCTCGAGGGGGGGATACTACGAGCAGTACTTC; cdr3_aa: CASSSRGGYYEQYF
v_call: TRBV27; clone_size: .; j_call: TRBJ2-1; d_call: TRBD2; cdr3_nt: TGTGCCAGCAGTTCCCCGGGGAGGGCCAGGATCAATGAGCAGTTCTTC; cdr3_aa: CASSSPGRARINEQFF
v_call: TRBV2; clone_size: .; j_call: TRBJ1-2; d_call: .; cdr3_nt: TGTGCCAGCAGTGAATCGGGGGCGGCCTACGGCTACACCTTC; cdr3_aa: CASSESGAAYGYTF
v_call: TRBV5-1; clone_size: once; j_call: TRBJ1-2; d_call: .; cdr3_nt: TGCGCCAGCAGTTGGGGGGCTAACTATGGCTACACCTTC; cdr3_aa: CASSWGANYGYTF
v_call: TRBV7-3; clone_size: .; j_call: TRBJ2-2; d_call: TRBD2; cdr3_nt: TGTGCCAGCAGCTTAACCGCGCTAGCGGGAGGATCGGTCGGGGAGCTGTTTTTT; cdr3_aa: CASSLTALAGGSVGELFF
v_call: TRBV7-6; clone_size: .; j_call: TRBJ2-1; d_call: .; cdr3_nt: TGTGCCAGCAGCTTACTTATCGGGTCAAGCTCCTACAATGAGCAGTTCTTC; cdr3_aa: CASSLLIGSSSYNEQFF
v_call: TRBV6-6; clone_size: .; j_call: TRBJ1-1; d_call: .; cdr3_nt: TGTGCCATCGCAATGGTCCGGAACACTGAAGCTTTCTTT; cdr3_aa: CAIAMVRNTEAFF
v_call: TRBV10-1; clone_size: .; j_call: TRBJ2-7; d_call: .; cdr3_nt: TGCGCCAGCAGTGAGAGGACAAACTACGAGCAGTACTTC; cdr3_aa: CASSERTNYEQYF
v_call: TRBV27; clone_size: .; j_call: TRBJ2-7; d_call: TRBD2; cdr3_nt: TGTGCCACCCGGGGACTTAATAGGGCTAGCGGCAAGACCTACGAGCAGTACTTC; cdr3_aa: CATRGLNRASGKTYEQYF
v_call: TRBV11-3; clone_size: few; j_call: TRBJ2-7; d_call: .; cdr3_nt: TGTGCCAGCAGCTTAGGGAGAACCTACGAGCAGTACTTC; cdr3_aa: CASSLGRTYEQYF
v_call: TRBV9; clone_size: .; j_call: TRBJ2-7; d_call: TRBD1; cdr3_nt: TGTGCCAGCAGCGGCGGACAGGGGGCCACCTACGAGCAGTACTTC; cdr3_aa: CASSGGQGATYEQYF
v_call: TRBV19; clone_size: few; j_call: TRBJ2-1; d_call: .; cdr3_nt: TGTGCCAGTAGTATATCTCCCTACAATGAGCAGTTCTTC; cdr3_aa: CASSISPYNEQFF
v_call: TRBV7-9; clone_size: .; j_call: TRBJ1-2; d_call: TRBD1; cdr3_nt: TGTGCCAGCAGCCTGGGACAGAGCAACTATGGCTACACCTTC; cdr3_aa: CASSLGQSNYGYTF
v_call: TRBV5-4; clone_size: .; j_call: TRBJ2-3; d_call: .; cdr3_nt: TGTGCCAGCAGCTTGATGACAGTAGCAGGCACAGATACGCAGTATTTT; cdr3_aa: CASSLMTVAGTDTQYF
v_call: TRBV7-9; clone_size: .; j_call: TRBJ2-7; d_call: .; cdr3_nt: TGTGCCAGCAGCCTCCCCCCTAGCCTCCCACTCGAGCAGTACTTC; cdr3_aa: CASSLPPSLPLEQYF
v_call: TRBV6-5; clone_size: few; j_call: TRBJ1-1; d_call: .; cdr3_nt: TGTGCCAGCAGTTTGGCCTGGGAGGACACTGAAGCTTTCTTT; cdr3_aa: CASSLAWEDTEAFF
v_call: TRBV9; clone_size: .; j_call: TRBJ2-3; d_call: .; cdr3_nt: TGTGCCAGCAGCGTATCAGCTAGGGGGGTAGATACGCAGTATTTT; cdr3_aa: CASSVSARGVDTQYF
v_call: TRBV9; clone_size: once; j_call: TRBJ2-1; d_call: TRBD2; cdr3_nt: TGTGCCAGCAGCCTACTAGCGGGAGGAGCGAATGAGCAGTTCTTC; cdr3_aa: CASSLLAGGANEQFF
v_call: TRBV27; clone_size: once; j_call: TRBJ1-1; d_call: .; cdr3_nt: TGTGCCAGCTACAGGGCTGGGACTGAAGCTTTCTTT; cdr3_aa: CASYRAGTEAFF
v_call: TRBV15; clone_size: .; j_call: TRBJ2-7; d_call: TRBD1; cdr3_nt: TGTGCCACCAGCCGAAAACAGGGGTCCCCCTACGAGCAGTACTTC; cdr3_aa: CATSRKQGSPYEQYF
v_call: TRBV6-5; clone_size: once; j_call: TRBJ1-3; d_call: .; cdr3_nt: TGTGCCAGCAGTTACAGACCGACCTCTGGAAACACCATATATTTT; cdr3_aa: CASSYRPTSGNTIYF
v_call: TRBV4-1; clone_size: .; j_call: TRBJ2-5; d_call: TRBD2; cdr3_nt: TGCGCCAGCAGCCAAGCTAGCGGGAGCCAAGAGACCCAGTACTTC; cdr3_aa: CASSQASGSQETQYF
v_call: TRBV7-9; clone_size: .; j_call: TRBJ2-1; d_call: TRBD2; cdr3_nt: TGTGCCAGCAGCCCTCAGATGGGCGGGAGCTACAATGAGCAGTTCTTC; cdr3_aa: CASSPQMGGSYNEQFF